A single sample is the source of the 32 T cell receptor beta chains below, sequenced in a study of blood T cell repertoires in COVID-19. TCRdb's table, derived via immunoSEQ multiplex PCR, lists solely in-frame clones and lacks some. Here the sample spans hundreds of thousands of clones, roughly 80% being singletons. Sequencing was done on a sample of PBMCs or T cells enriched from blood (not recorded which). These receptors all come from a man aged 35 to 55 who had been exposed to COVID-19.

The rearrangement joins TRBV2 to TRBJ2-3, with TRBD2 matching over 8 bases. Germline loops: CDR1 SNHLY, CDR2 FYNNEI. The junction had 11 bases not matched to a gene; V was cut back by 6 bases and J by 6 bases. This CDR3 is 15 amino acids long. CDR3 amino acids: CASRVSAGGWDTQYF. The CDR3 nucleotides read TGTGCCAGCAGAGTCTCTGCGGGAGGCTGGGATACGCAGTATTTT.

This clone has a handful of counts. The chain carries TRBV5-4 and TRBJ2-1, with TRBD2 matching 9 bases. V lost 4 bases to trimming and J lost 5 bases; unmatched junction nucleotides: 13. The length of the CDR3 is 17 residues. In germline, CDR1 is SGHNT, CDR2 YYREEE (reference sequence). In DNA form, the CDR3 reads TGTGCCAGCAGCCCTTCGGTAGCGGGAGTTCACCACAATGAGCAGTTCTTC. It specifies CASSPSVAGVHHNEQFF.

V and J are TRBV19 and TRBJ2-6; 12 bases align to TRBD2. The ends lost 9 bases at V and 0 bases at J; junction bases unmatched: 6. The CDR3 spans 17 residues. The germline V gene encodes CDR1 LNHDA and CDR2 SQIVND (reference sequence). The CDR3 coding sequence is TGTGCCAGCCTCGGGACTAGCGGGCTCTCTGGGGCCAACGTCCTGACTTTC. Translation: CASLGTSGLSGANVLTF.

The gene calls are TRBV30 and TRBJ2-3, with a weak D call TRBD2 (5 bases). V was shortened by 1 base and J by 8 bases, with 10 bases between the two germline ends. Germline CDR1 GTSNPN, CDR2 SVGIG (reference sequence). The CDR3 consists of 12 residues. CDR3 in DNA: TGTGCCTGGAGTGGCTCGGGGTCTACGCAGTATTTT. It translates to CAWSGSGSTQYF.

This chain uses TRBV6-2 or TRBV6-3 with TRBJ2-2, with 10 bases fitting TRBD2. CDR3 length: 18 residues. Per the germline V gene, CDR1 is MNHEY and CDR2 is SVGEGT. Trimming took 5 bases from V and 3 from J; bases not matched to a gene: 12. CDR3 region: CASSTPTSGWYHTGELFF. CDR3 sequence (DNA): TGTGCCAGCAGTACCCCGACTAGCGGGTGGTATCACACCGGGGAGCTGTTTTTT.

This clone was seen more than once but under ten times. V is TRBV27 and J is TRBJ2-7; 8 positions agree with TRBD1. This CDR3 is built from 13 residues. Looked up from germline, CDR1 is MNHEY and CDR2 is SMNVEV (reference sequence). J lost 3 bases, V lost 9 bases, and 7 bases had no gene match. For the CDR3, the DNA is TGTGCCAGTAGACAGGGGTCATACTACGAGCAGTACTTC. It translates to CASRQGSYYEQYF.

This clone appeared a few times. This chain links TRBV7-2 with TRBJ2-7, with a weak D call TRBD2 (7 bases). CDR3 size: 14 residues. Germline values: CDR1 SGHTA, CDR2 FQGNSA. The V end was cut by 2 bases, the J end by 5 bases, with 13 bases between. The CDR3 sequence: CASSLRGGVDEQYF. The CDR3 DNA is TGTGCCAGCAGCTTAAGGGGGGGAGTCGACGAGCAGTACTTC.

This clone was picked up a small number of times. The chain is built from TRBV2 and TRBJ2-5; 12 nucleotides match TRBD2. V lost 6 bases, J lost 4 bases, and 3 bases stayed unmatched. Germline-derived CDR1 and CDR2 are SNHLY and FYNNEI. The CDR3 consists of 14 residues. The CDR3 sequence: CASRAGLAGETQYF. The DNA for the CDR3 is TGTGCCAGCAGAGCGGGACTAGCGGGAGAGACCCAGTACTTC.

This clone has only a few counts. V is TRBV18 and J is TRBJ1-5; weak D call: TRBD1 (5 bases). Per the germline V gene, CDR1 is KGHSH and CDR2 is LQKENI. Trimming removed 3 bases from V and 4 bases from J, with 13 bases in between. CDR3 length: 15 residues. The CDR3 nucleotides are TGTGCCAGCTCACCTCAGGGTCCGCGGAATCAGCCCCAGCATTTT. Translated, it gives CASSPQGPRNQPQHF.

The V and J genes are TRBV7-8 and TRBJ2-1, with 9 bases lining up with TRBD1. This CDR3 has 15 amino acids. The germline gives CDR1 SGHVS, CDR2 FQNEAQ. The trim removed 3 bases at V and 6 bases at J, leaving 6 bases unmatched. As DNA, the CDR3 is TGTGCCAGCAGCTTCGGACAGGGGCCTACCAATGAGCAGTTCTTC. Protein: CASSFGQGPTNEQFF.

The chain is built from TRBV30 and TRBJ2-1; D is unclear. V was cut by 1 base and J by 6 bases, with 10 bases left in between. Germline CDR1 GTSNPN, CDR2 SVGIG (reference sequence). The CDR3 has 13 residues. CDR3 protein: CAWSDSLGNEQFF. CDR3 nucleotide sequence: TGTGCCTGGAGTGACAGTTTGGGCAATGAGCAGTTCTTC.

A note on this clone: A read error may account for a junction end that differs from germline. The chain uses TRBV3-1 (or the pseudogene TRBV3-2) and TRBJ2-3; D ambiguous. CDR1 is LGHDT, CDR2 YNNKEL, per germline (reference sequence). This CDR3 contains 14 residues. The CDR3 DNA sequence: TGTGCCAGCAGCCAAGCCCCCCACACAGATGCGCAGTATTTT. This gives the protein CASSQAPHTDAQYF.

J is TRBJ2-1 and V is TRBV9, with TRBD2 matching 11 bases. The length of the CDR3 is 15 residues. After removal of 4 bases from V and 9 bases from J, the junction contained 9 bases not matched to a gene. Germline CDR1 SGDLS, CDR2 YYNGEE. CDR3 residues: CASSPPLAGVGEQFF. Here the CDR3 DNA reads TGTGCCAGCAGCCCCCCACTAGCGGGAGTCGGTGAGCAGTTCTTC.

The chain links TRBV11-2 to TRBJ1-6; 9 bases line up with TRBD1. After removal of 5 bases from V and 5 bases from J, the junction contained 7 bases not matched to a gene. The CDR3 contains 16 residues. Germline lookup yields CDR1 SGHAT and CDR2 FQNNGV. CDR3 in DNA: TGTGCCAGCAGCCGCCGGGACAGGGTGGATAATTCACCCCTCCACTTT. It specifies CASSRRDRVDNSPLHF.

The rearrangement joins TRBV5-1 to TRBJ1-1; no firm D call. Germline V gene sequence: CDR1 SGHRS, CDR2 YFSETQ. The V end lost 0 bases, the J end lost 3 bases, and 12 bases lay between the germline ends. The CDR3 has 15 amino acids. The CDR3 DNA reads TGCGCCAGCAGCTTGGTCCCCCGAGTGGACACTGAAGCTTTCTTT. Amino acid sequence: CASSLVPRVDTEAFF.

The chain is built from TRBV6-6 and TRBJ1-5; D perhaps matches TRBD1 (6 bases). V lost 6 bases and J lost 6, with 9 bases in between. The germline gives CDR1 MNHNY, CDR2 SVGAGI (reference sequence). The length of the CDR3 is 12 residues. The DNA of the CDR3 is TGTGCCAGCAGGGACAGTGCTCAGCCCCAGCATTTT. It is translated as CASRDSAQPQHF.

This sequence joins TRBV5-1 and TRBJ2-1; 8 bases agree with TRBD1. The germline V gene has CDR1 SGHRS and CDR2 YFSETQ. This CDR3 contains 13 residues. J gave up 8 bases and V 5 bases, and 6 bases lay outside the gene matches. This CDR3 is CASRGQGKDEQFF. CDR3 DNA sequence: TGCGCCAGCAGAGGACAGGGAAAAGATGAGCAGTTCTTC. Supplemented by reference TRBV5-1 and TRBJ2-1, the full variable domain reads KAGVTQTPRYLIKTRGQQVTLSCSPISGHRSVSWYQQTPGQGLQFLFEYFSETQRNKGNFPGRFSGRQFSNSRSEMNVSTLELGDSALYLCASRGQGKDEQFFGPGTRLTVL.

The CDR3, as DNA: TGTGCCAGTAGTTCAGGGGCCGCCCAGCCCCAGCATTTT. This gives the protein CASSSGAAQPQHF. The genes are TRBV19 and TRBJ1-5; D is possibly TRBD1 (6 bases). Germline CDR1 reads LNHDA; CDR2 reads SQIVND (reference sequence). CDR3 length: 13 residues. Trimming pared 5 bases from V and 7 bases from J, leaving 12 bases between.

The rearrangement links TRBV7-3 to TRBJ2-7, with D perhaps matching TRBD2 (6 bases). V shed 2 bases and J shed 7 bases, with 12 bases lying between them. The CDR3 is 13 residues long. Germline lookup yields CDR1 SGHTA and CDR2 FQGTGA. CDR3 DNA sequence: TGTGCCAGCAGCTTACCCCCCGCGGGGGAGCAGTACTTC. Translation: CASSLPPAGEQYF.

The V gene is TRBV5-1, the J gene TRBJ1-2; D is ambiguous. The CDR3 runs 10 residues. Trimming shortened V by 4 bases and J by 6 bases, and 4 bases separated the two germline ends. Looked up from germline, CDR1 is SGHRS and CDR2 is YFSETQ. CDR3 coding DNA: TGCGCCAGCAGCCATGATGGCTACACCTTC. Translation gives CASSHDGYTF.

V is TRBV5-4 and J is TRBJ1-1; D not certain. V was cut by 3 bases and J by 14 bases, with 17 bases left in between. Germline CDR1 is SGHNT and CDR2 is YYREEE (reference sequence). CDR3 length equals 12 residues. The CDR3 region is CASSSLGVKLFF. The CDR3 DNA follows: TGTGCCAGCAGCTCTCTGGGAGTGAAGCTGTTCTTT.

CDR3 nucleotides: TGTGCCTGCAGCGACAGGGGGTATGGCTACACCTTC. Its translation: CACSDRGYGYTF. The chain uses TRBV30 and TRBJ1-2; the match to TRBD1 covers 9 bases. Unmatched junction bases numbered 4, after V lost 6 bases and J lost 5 bases. The CDR3 loop spans 12 amino acids. From germline, CDR1 is GTSNPN and CDR2 SVGIG (reference sequence). Supplemented by reference TRBV30 and TRBJ1-2, the full variable domain reads SQTIHQWPATLVQPVGSPLSLECTVEGTSNPNLYWYRQAAGRGLQLLFYSVGIGQISSEVPQNLSASRPQDRQFILSSKKLLLSDSGFYLCACSDRGYGYTFGSGTRLTVV.

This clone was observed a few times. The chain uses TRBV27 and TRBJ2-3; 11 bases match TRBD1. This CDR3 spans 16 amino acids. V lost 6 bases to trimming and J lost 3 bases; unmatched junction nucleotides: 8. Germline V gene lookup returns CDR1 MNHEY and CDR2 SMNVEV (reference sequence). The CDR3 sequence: CASRLGDRGETDTQYF. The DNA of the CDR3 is TGTGCCAGCAGGTTAGGGGACAGGGGGGAAACAGATACGCAGTATTTT.

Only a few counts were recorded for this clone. The CDR3 DNA sequence: TGTGCCATCAGTGGGAGGGCGGCAGATACGCAGTATTTT. Translating it yields CAISGRAADTQYF. The rearrangement links TRBV10-3 to TRBJ2-3, with a possible D match to TRBD2 (6 bases). Trimming shortened V by 4 bases and J by 4 bases, and 9 bases separated the two germline ends. Germline CDR1 and CDR2: ENHRY and SYGVKD. This CDR3 is 13 amino acids long.

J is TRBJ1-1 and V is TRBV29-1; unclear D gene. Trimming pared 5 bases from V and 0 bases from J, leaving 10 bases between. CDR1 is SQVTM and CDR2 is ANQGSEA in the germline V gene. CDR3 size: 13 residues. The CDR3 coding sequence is TGCAGCGTTTCTTTTGAGATGAACACTGAAGCTTTCTTT. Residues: CSVSFEMNTEAFF.

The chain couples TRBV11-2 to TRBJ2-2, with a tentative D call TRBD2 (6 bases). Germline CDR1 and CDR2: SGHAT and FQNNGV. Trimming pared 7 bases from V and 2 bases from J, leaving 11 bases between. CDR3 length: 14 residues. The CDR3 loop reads CASTTGSNTGELFF. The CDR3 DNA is TGTGCCAGCACTACCGGGAGTAACACCGGGGAGCTGTTTTTT.

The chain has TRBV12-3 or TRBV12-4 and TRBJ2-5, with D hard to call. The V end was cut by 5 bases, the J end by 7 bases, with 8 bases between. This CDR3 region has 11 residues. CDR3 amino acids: CASSRSGTQYF. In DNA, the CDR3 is TGTGCCAGCAGTCGGTCTGGGACCCAGTACTTC.

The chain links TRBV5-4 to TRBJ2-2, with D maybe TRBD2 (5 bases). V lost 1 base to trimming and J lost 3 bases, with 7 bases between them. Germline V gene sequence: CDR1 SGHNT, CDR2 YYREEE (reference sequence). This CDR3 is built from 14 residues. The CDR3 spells CASSLIGDTGELFF. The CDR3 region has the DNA TGTGCCAGCAGCTTGATCGGGGACACCGGGGAGCTGTTTTTT.

The CDR3 sequence is CASSLPGTSVNEQFF. CDR3 nucleotide sequence: TGTGCCAGCAGCTTACCCGGGACAAGCGTAAATGAGCAGTTCTTC. The gene calls are TRBV7-9 and TRBJ2-1; D may be TRBD1 (6 bases). CDR3 length: 15 residues. CDR1 is SEHNR and CDR2 is FQNEAQ in the germline V gene (reference sequence). V lost 2 bases, J lost 7 bases, and 15 bases lay in between.

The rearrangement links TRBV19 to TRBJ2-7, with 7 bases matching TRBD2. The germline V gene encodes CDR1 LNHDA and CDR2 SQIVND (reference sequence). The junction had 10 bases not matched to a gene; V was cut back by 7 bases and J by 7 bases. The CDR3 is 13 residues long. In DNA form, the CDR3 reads TGTGCCAGTACCGAGCGGGGTAGGGATGAGCAGTACTTC. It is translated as CASTERGRDEQYF.

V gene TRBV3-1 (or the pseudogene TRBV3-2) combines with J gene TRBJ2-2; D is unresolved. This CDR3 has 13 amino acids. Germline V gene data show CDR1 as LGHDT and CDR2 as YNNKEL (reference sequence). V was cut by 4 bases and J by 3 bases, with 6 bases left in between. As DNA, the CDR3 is TGTGCCAGCAGCCCACACGACACCGGGGAGCTGTTTTTT. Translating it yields CASSPHDTGELFF.

CDR3 DNA sequence: TGTGCCAGCAGTTACAATTTGAGGGAGGTCGGAAAACTGTTTTTT. Translating it yields CASSYNLREVGKLFF. V is TRBV6-5 and J is TRBJ1-4, with D unclear. Deletions cut 2 bases from V and 10 bases from J, with 17 bases between. Germline V gene lookup returns CDR1 MNHEY and CDR2 SVGAGI. The CDR3 has 15 residues.